One and the same sample provided the 27 T cell receptor beta chains below, sequenced in a study of T cell repertoires in cytomegalovirus infection. TCRdb re-analysed the reads in MiXCR, keeping a single row per CDR3 protein. Of about 150,000 distinct CDR3 sequences listed, 20% to 30% are singletons. Sequenced material: PBMCs. These receptors were obtained from a human donor in good health (CMV status not recorded). Some clones in this sample may be carry-over from other donors' samples.

The rearrangement joins TRBV7-9 to TRBJ2-3; 7 nucleotides match TRBD1. The CDR3 totals 17 residues. The V segment lost 4 bases and the J segment 6 bases; nucleotides outside the gene matches: 16. The V gene's germline CDR1 is SEHNR and CDR2 FQNEAQ (reference sequence). The CDR3 DNA reads as TGTGCCAGCAGCTCCTCTACAGGGGACAGTTTCGTGGATACGCAGTATTTT. Its translation is CASSSSTGDSFVDTQYF.

The gene calls are TRBV15 and TRBJ2-5; no clear D gene. With 1 base removed from V and 2 bases from J, the gap between germline ends came to 8 bases. Germline V CDR1 and CDR2: LNHNV, YYDKDF (reference sequence). The CDR3 is made up of 14 amino acids. The CDR3 region is CATSRGTIQETQYF. DNA for the CDR3: TGTGCCACCAGCAGAGGAACAATTCAAGAGACCCAGTACTTC.

The rearrangement links TRBV4-2 to TRBJ2-7, with D hard to call. The V and J ends lost 0 bases and 5 bases respectively, with 8 bases between them. The germline V gene encodes CDR1 LGHNA and CDR2 YNFKEQ. The CDR3 is 13 residues long. This CDR3 is CASSQETRNEQYF. The DNA for the CDR3 is TGTGCCAGCAGCCAAGAAACCAGGAACGAGCAGTACTTC.

This clonotype was found a few times. CDR3 in amino acids: CASSSAGQSYEQYF. CDR3 nucleotide sequence: TGTGCCAGCAGCTCTGCGGGACAGAGCTACGAGCAGTACTTC. The rearrangement uses TRBV5-5 and TRBJ2-7; a possible D gene is TRBD1 (7 bases). V dropped 3 bases and J dropped 3 bases, with 13 bases sitting between them. This CDR3 has 14 amino acids. Per the germline V gene, CDR1 is SGHKS and CDR2 is YYEKEE (reference sequence).

This clonotype was seen at least ten times. V gene TRBV7-3 combines with J gene TRBJ1-1; D gene ambiguous. V was shortened by 2 bases and J by 0 bases, with 13 bases between the two germline ends. The CDR3 covers 16 residues. CDR1 is SGHTA, CDR2 FQGTGA, per germline. Here the CDR3 DNA reads TGTGCCAGCAGCTTATTACCGGTACAGTTGAACACTGAAGCTTTCTTT. It translates to CASSLLPVQLNTEAFF.

This sequence joins TRBV4-1 and TRBJ1-2; D might be TRBD1 (6 bases). The CDR3 totals 16 residues. The ends were cut back, 4 bases at V and 7 bases at J, with 22 bases in the middle. Germline V gives CDR1 MGHRA, CDR2 YSYEKL. Here the CDR3 DNA reads TGCGCCAGCAGCCCGAACCCGACAGGTACCTTCCGTGGCTACACCTTC. Translated: CASSPNPTGTFRGYTF.

This chain's CDR3 is CATVGLAGHEQYF. CDR3 sequence (DNA): TGTGCCACCGTCGGGCTAGCGGGACATGAGCAGTACTTC. V gene TRBV27 combines with J gene TRBJ2-7, with 9 bases lining up with TRBD2. The V segment lost 10 bases and the J segment 7 bases; nucleotides outside the gene matches: 11. Germline V lookup: CDR1 MNHEY, CDR2 SMNVEV (reference sequence). The CDR3 length is 13 residues.

The chain combines TRBV5-4 with TRBJ2-2; TRBD2 aligns across 11 bases. CDR3 size: 17 residues. V shed 4 bases and J 4 bases; nucleotides not matched to a gene: 9. CDR1 is SGHNT, CDR2 YYREEE, per germline (reference sequence). The CDR3 spells CASSPSSGRARTGELFF. In DNA form, the CDR3 reads TGTGCCAGCAGCCCGAGTAGCGGGAGGGCCCGCACCGGGGAGCTGTTTTTT.

CDR3 in amino acids: CASSLGTGNGYTF. As DNA, the CDR3 is TGCGCCAGCAGCTTAGGGACAGGGAACGGCTACACCTTC. The V gene is TRBV5-1, the J gene TRBJ1-2; TRBD1 matches at 9 bases. The CDR3 runs 13 residues. Germline CDR1 reads SGHRS; CDR2 reads YFSETQ. The V segment lost 2 bases and the J segment 8 bases; nucleotides outside the gene matches: 4.

The chain recombines TRBV7-2 with TRBJ1-5; D gene uncertain. Germline V gene data show CDR1 as SGHTA and CDR2 as FQGNSA. There are 13 residues in the CDR3. Trimming shortened V by 5 bases and J by 5 bases, and 10 bases separated the two germline ends. The CDR3 coding sequence is TGTGCCAGCAGCATCGGCGGTTATCAGCCCCAGCATTTT. This sequence encodes CASSIGGYQPQHF.

Many counts were recorded for this clonotype. The chain carries TRBV7-8 and TRBJ1-5; possible D gene TRBD1, 6 bases. The ends were cut back, 2 bases at V and 11 bases at J, with 13 bases in the middle. Germline CDR1 is SGHVS and CDR2 is FQNEAQ. The CDR3 has 13 amino acids. The CDR3, as DNA: TGTGCCAGCAGCTTAAGGGGGGAGAAGGCCCAGCATTTT. Translated: CASSLRGEKAQHF.

The J gene is TRBJ2-7, the V gene TRBV2; D is ambiguous. Germline CDR1 is SNHLY and CDR2 is FYNNEI. This CDR3 is built from 12 residues. Between the trimmed V and J ends, which lost 8 bases and 0 bases, there was a span of 8 bases. The CDR3 DNA follows: TGTGCCAGCCGAGTAAGCTCCTACGAGCAGTACTTC. Translation gives CASRVSSYEQYF.

There are many counts of this clonotype. This rearrangement joins TRBV7-2 to TRBJ2-7, with 9 bases identical to TRBD2. CDR1 and CDR2 from the germline V gene are SGHTA and FQGNSA. This CDR3 has 16 residues. The J segment lost 2 bases and the V segment lost 5 bases, leaving 10 bases of the junction unmatched. The CDR3 region has the DNA TGTGCCAGCAGCCCAATGGGACTAGCCGTTACCTACGAGCAGTACTTC. Encoded protein: CASSPMGLAVTYEQYF.

This rearrangement joins TRBV4-1 to TRBJ2-7; 7 bases are shared with TRBD1. V dropped 5 bases and J dropped 3; count of bases not matched to a gene: 7. The CDR3 runs to 14 residues. The germline gives CDR1 MGHRA, CDR2 YSYEKL. Here the CDR3 reads CASSYPGQLYEQYF. In nucleotides, the CDR3 is TGCGCCAGCAGCTATCCGGGACAGCTCTACGAGCAGTACTTC.

About this clonotype itself: Since a much larger clone is just one base distant, this may be a read error. The chain is built from TRBV4-1 and TRBJ2-1, with TRBD2 identical over 7 bases. Germline lookup yields CDR1 MGHRA and CDR2 YSYEKL. This CDR3 is 17 amino acids long. The CDR3 DNA reads TGCGCCAGCAGGCAAGATAGGAGGACTAGTCCCCTCGATGAGCAGTTCTTC. The encoded protein is CASRQDRRTSPLDEQFF.

This chain uses TRBV7-2 with TRBJ2-3; D is perhaps TRBD2 (5 bases). This CDR3 contains 11 residues. CDR1 is SGHTA, CDR2 FQGNSA, per germline. Trimming cost V 6 bases and J 6 bases, with 7 bases left between them. This CDR3 is CASRSGDTQYF. The CDR3 DNA reads TGTGCCAGCAGATCGGGGGATACGCAGTATTTT.

This clonotype showed up just a few times. The chain uses TRBV28 and TRBJ1-5; D not certain. Trimming left V 3 bases short and J 6 bases short, with 18 bases between. The CDR3 length is 16 residues. Germline V gene lookup returns CDR1 MDHEN and CDR2 SYDVKM. The CDR3 here is CASSFRLTGQPQPQHF. CDR3 bases: TGTGCCAGCAGTTTTCGGCTAACGGGTCAACCTCAGCCCCAGCATTTT.

This clonotype was counted between two and nine times. This chain connects TRBV12-3 or TRBV12-4 to TRBJ1-4, with a possible D match to TRBD1 (6 bases). V lost 4 bases to trimming and J lost 8 bases, with 20 bases between them. The CDR3 spans 16 residues. CDR3 bases: TGTGCCAGCAGTTCACCGTTGGGGGCTTTTAAGGAAAAACTGTTTTTT. The encoded protein is CASSSPLGAFKEKLFF.

In this sample, this clonotype turned up many times. This chain joins TRBV28 and TRBJ1-2; D possibly corresponds to TRBD1 (6 bases). The germline V gene has CDR1 MDHEN and CDR2 SYDVKM. Trimming shortened V by 5 bases and J by 8 bases, and 15 bases separated the two germline ends. The CDR3 has 13 residues. The CDR3 sequence is CASSPIQGYGYTF. The CDR3 region has the DNA TGTGCCAGCAGTCCAATACAGGGATACGGCTACACCTTC.

This clonotype was counted a few times. The genes are TRBV5-5 and TRBJ1-3; D gene uncertain. This CDR3 is 16 amino acids long. Trimming took 1 base from V and 0 from J, leaving 11 bases between them. CDR1 is SGHKS and CDR2 is YYEKEE in the germline V gene (reference sequence). As DNA, the CDR3 is TGTGCCAGCAGCTTGCAGACACCAATCTCTGGAAACACCATATATTTT. It encodes CASSLQTPISGNTIYF. The full variable domain, in which reference TRBV5-5 and TRBJ1-3 provide the parts outside the CDR3, is DAGVTQSPTHLIKTRGQQVTLRCSPISGHKSVSWYQQVLGQGPQFIFQYYEKEERGRGNFPDRFSARQFPNYSSELNVNALLLGDSALYLCASSLQTPISGNTIYFGEGSWLTVV.

Many counts were recorded for this clonotype. CDR3 nucleotide sequence: TGTGCCAGCAGCCCCCCGGTGAATGTCTACGAGCAGTACTTC. It translates to CASSPPVNVYEQYF. This rearrangement joins TRBV11-2 to TRBJ2-7; D gene unclear. CDR1 and CDR2 (germline): SGHAT, FQNNGV. V was cut by 5 bases and J by 3 bases, with 14 bases left in between. This CDR3 has 14 residues. The full variable domain, completed using reference TRBV11-2 and TRBJ2-7, is EAGVAQSPRYKIIEKRQSVAFWCNPISGHATLYWYQQILGQGPKLLIQFQNNGVVDDSQLPKDRFSAERLKGVDSTLKIQPAKLEDSAVYLCASSPPVNVYEQYFGPGTRLTVT.

The genes are TRBV12-3 or TRBV12-4 and TRBJ2-7; D perhaps matches TRBD1 (6 bases). The V gene lost 6 bases and the J gene lost 6 bases, with 15 bases spanning the gap. This CDR3 has 13 amino acids. CDR3: CASSRTAGGEQYF. The CDR3 DNA is TGTGCCAGCAGCCGGACAGCTGGAGGCGAGCAGTACTTC.

The chain is built from TRBV28 and TRBJ1-5; D gene ambiguous. Germline CDR1 is MDHEN and CDR2 is SYDVKM. V gave up 5 bases and J gave up 4 bases, with 15 bases separating them. The CDR3 runs 15 residues. The CDR3 nucleotides read TGTGCCAGCAGTCCCGGACGGCGGGGTAATCAGCCCCAGCATTTT. It yields the protein CASSPGRRGNQPQHF.

This chain uses TRBV7-9 with TRBJ1-3; D is ambiguous. The germline V gene encodes CDR1 SEHNR and CDR2 FQNEAQ (reference sequence). Trimming took 0 bases from V and 2 from J, leaving 5 bases between them. The CDR3 has 14 amino acids. The CDR3 nucleotides are TGTGCCAGCAGCTTAGCGGGAACTGGAAACACCATATATTTT. Translated: CASSLAGTGNTIYF.

This clonotype was recorded at least ten times. The chain combines TRBV7-2 with TRBJ2-1; the match to TRBD2 covers 7 bases. With V trimmed by 2 bases and J by 10 bases, 11 bases remained unmatched. In germline, CDR1 is SGHTA, CDR2 FQGNSA. This CDR3 has 15 amino acids. For the CDR3, the DNA is TGTGCCAGCAGCTTAAGCCCGGGACTACCGGCCGAGCAGTTCTTC. Translating it yields CASSLSPGLPAEQFF.

This clonotype was picked up many times. As DNA, the CDR3 is TGTGCCAGCAGCTTAGAGGGAAGCAATCAGCCCCAGCATTTT. The encoded protein is CASSLEGSNQPQHF. The chain carries TRBV7-8 and TRBJ1-5; D call uncertain. V was clipped by 1 base and J by 1 base, with 5 bases between them. Germline assignment: CDR1 SGHVS and CDR2 FQNEAQ. The CDR3 is 14 amino acids.

This clonotype has a handful of counts. The chain has TRBV28 and TRBJ2-2; possibly TRBD1 for D (6 bases). CDR3 length: 16 residues. CDR1 and CDR2 from the germline V gene are MDHEN and SYDVKM. V lost 10 bases, J lost 0 bases, and 18 bases lay in between. In nucleotides, the CDR3 is TGTGCCACGTTTTACGCACAGGGCCCGAACACCGGGGAGCTGTTTTTT. It codes for CATFYAQGPNTGELFF. Filled out from reference TRBV28 and TRBJ2-2, the complete variable domain reads DVKVTQSSRYLVKRTGEKVFLECVQDMDHENMFWYRQDPGLGLRLIYFSYDVKMKEKGDIPEGYSVSREKKERFSLILESASTNQTSMYLCATFYAQGPNTGELFFGEGSRLTVL.